This T cell receptor (beta chain) was sequenced during a study of blood T cell repertoires in COVID-19. This table comes from immunoSEQ multiplex PCR, and its TCRdb copy is limited to in-frame clones, with some not included. Of just over 150,000 clones in the sample, about 85% were seen once. V was trimmed by 1 base and J by 3 bases, leaving 10 bases between them. CDR3 length: 14 amino acids. CDR1 is LGHDT, CDR2 YNNKEL, per germline (reference sequence). Sequencing input: peripheral blood. The chain has TRBV3-1 (or the pseudogene TRBV3-2) and TRBJ2-7; D is uncertain. The receptor was derived from a human donor with acute or convalescent COVID-19. The donor label of this sample is uncertain. This CDR3 is CASSQAMRNYEQYF. The DNA of the CDR3 is TGTGCCAGCAGCCAAGCCATGCGGAACTACGAGCAGTACTTC.